This T cell receptor (beta chain) originates from a study of cytotoxic CD8 clonotypes in ibrutinib-treated CLL. Study overall: The cohort had about a dozen relapsed/refractory and fewer than 16 treatment-naive patients, around 18 IGHV unmutated. Patients attained approximately 25 partial and 2 complete responses; at median approximately 64 months, approximately 14 remained remitted while around 12 progressed.

Study-wide results and limits: Clonality (at baseline) was higher than in age-matched healthy donors and tracked circulating CD8+ T-cell counts.

The table came from immunoSEQ multiplex PCR; TCRdb's copy has only in-frame clones and leaves some out. The repertoire has 80,000 to 95,000 clones, roughly 83% of them found once; the top ten carry more than 4.5%. Germline loops: CDR1 LNHDA, CDR2 SQIVND (reference sequence). The CDR3 is 13 amino acids. Trimming stripped 1 base from V and 12 bases from J, with 13 bases between. On this clone itself: Antigen: not known.

The sample consisted of PBMCs, taken after 12 months of ibrutinib treatment. The receptor was isolated from a human donor with chronic lymphocytic leukemia. V gene TRBV19 combines with J gene TRBJ2-1, with D tentatively TRBD1 or TRBD2 (7 bases each). Written as DNA, the CDR3 is TGTGCCAGTAGTATAGGATCCAGGGGGGGGCAGTTCTTC. Its protein is CASSIGSRGGQFF.